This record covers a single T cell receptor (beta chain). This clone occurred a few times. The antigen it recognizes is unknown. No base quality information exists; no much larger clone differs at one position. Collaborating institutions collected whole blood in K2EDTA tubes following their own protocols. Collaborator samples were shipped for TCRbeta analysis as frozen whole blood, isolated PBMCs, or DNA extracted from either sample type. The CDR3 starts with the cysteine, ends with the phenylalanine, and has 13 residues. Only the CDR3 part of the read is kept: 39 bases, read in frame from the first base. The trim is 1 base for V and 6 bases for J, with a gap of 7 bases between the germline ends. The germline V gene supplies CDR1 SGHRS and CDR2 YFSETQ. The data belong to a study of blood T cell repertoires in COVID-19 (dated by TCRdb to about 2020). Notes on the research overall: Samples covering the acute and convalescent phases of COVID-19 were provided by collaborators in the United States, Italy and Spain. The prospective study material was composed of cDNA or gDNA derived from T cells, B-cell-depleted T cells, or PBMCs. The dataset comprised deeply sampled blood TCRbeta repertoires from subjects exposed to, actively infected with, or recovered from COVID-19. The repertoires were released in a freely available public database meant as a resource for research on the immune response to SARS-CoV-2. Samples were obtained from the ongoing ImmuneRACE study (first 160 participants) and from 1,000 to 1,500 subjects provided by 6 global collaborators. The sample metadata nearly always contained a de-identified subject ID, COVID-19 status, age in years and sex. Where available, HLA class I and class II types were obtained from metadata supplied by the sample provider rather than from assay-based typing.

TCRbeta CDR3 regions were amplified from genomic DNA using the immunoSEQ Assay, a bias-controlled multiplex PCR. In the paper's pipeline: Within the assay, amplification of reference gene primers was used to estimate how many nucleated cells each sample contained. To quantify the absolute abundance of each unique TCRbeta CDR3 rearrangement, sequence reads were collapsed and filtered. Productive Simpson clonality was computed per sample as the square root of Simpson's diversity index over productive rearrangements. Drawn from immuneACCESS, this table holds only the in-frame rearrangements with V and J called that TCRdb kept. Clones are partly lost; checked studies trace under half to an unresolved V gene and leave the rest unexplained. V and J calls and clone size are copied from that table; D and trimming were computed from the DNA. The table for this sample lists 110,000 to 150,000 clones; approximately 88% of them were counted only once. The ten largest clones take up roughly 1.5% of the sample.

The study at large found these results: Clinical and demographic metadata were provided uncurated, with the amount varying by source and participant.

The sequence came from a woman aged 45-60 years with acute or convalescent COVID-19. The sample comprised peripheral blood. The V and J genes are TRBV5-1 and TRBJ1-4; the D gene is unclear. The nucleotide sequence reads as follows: TGCGCCAGCAGCTTGATCCGGGATGAAAAACTGTTTTTT. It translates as CASSLIRDEKLFF.